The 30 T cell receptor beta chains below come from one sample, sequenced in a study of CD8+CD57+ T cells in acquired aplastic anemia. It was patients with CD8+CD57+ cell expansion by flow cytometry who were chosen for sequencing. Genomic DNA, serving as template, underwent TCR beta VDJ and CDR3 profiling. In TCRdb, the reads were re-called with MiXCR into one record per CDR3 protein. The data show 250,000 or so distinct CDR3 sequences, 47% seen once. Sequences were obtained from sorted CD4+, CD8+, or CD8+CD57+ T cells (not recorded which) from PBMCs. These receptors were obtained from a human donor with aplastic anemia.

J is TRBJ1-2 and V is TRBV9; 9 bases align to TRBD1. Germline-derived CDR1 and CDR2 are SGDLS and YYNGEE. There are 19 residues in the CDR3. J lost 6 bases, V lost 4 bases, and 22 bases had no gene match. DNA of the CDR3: TGTGCCAGCAGCAATCCGGGACAGGGAGTTTTTACAGAAGACCATGGCTACACCTTC. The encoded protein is CASSNPGQGVFTEDHGYTF.

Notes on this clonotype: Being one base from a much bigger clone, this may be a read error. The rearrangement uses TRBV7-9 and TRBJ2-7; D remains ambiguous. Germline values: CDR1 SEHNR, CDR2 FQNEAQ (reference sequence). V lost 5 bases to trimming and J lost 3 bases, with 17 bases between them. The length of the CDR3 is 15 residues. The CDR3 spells CASSLAFLGYYEQYF. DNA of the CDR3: TGTGCCAGCAGCCTCGCCTTTTTGGGATACTACGAGCAGTACTTC. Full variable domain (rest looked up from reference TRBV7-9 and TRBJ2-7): DTGVSQNPRHKITKRGQNVTFRCDPISEHNRLYWYRQTLGQGPEFLTYFQNEAQLEKSRLLSDRFSAERPKGSFSTLEIQRTEQGDSAMYLCASSLAFLGYYEQYFGPGTRLTVT.

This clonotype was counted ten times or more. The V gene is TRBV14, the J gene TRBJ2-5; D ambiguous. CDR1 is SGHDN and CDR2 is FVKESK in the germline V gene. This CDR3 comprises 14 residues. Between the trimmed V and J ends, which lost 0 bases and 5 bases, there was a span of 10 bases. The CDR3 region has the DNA TGTGCCAGCAGCCAAGATTTAGATGACGAGACCCAGTACTTC. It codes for CASSQDLDDETQYF.

The CDR3 bases are TGTGCCAGCAGCCCATCGGGACAGGGACAGGGCGAGGGGGCCTACGAGCAGTACTTC. Its protein is CASSPSGQGQGEGAYEQYF. V and J are TRBV5-6 and TRBJ2-7; 9 bases are a match to TRBD1. V was pared by 4 bases and J by 2 bases, with 19 bases of the junction left unmatched. CDR1 is SGHDT, CDR2 YYEEEE, per germline. The CDR3 covers 19 residues.

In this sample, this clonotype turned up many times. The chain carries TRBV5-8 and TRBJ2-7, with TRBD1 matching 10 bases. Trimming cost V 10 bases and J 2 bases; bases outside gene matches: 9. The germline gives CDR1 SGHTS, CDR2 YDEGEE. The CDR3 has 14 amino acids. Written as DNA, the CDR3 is TGTGCCGCAGGTGGGACAGGGGTCCCCTACGAGCAGTACTTC. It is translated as CAAGGTGVPYEQYF.

CDR3 nucleotide sequence: TGTGCCACCAGCAGAGTCCGGGATTTTTTATTAGCCAAAAACATTCAGTACTTC. This translates into CATSRVRDFLLAKNIQYF. The genes are TRBV15 and TRBJ2-4, with D possibly being TRBD2 (5 bases). Germline V gives CDR1 LNHNV, CDR2 YYDKDF (reference sequence). This CDR3 is built from 18 residues. V was trimmed by 1 base and J by 0 bases, leaving 16 bases between them.

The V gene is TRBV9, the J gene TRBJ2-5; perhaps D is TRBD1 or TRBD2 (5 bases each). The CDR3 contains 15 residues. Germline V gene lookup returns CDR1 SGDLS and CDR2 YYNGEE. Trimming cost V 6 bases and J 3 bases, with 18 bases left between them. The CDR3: CASTRGDGREETQYF. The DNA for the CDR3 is TGTGCCAGCACCCGAGGGGACGGCAGGGAAGAGACCCAGTACTTC.

The CDR3 DNA is TGTGCCAGCACCACCTTCGAAGGCAGGGACTCTGGAAACACCATATATTTT. This encodes CASTTFEGRDSGNTIYF. V is TRBV7-9 and J is TRBJ1-3; TRBD1 is a possible D gene (5 bases). The length of the CDR3 is 17 residues. The V end lost 7 bases, the J end lost 0 bases, and 19 bases lay between the germline ends. Germline V lookup: CDR1 SEHNR, CDR2 FQNEAQ (reference sequence).

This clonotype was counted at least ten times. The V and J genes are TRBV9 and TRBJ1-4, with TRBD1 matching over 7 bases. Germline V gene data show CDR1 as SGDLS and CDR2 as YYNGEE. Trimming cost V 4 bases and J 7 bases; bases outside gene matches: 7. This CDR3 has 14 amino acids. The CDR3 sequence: CASSKTGPGEKLFF. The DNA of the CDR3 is TGTGCCAGCAGCAAGACAGGGCCTGGTGAAAAACTGTTTTTT.

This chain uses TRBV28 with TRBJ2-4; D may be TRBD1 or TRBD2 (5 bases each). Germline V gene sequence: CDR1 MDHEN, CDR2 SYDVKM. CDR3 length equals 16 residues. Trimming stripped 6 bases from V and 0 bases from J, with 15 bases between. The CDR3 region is CASRGERTLAKNIQYF. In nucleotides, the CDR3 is TGTGCCAGCAGGGGAGAGAGGACACTAGCCAAAAACATTCAGTACTTC.

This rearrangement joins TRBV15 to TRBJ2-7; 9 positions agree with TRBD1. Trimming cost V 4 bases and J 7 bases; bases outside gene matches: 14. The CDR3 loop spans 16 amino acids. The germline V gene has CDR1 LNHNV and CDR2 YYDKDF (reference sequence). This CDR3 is CATSTFTGGEAREQYF. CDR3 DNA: TGTGCCACCAGCACCTTCACAGGGGGCGAAGCAAGAGAGCAGTACTTC.

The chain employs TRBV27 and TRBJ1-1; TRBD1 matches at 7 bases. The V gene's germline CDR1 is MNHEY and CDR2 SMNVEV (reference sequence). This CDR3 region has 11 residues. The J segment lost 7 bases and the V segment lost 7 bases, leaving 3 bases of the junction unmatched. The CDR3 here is CASTRGYEAFF. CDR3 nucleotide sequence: TGTGCCAGCACCAGGGGGTATGAAGCTTTCTTT.

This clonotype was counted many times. The CDR3 coding sequence is TGTGCCAGCCGCCTCCCAGGAACTAATGAAAAACTGTTTTTT. Amino acids: CASRLPGTNEKLFF. The rearrangement joins TRBV7-9 to TRBJ1-4; D gene unclear. CDR1 and CDR2 from the germline V gene are SEHNR and FQNEAQ (reference sequence). Trimming removed 8 bases from V and 1 base from J, with 11 bases in between. The CDR3 is 14 residues long. Full variable domain (rest looked up from reference TRBV7-9 and TRBJ1-4): DTGVSQNPRHKITKRGQNVTFRCDPISEHNRLYWYRQTLGQGPEFLTYFQNEAQLEKSRLLSDRFSAERPKGSFSTLEIQRTEQGDSAMYLCASRLPGTNEKLFFGSGTQLSVL.

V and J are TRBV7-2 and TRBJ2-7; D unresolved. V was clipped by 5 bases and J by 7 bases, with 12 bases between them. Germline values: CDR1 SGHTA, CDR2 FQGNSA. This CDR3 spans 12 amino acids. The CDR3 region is CASSQTGREQYF. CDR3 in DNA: TGTGCCAGCAGCCAGACGGGCAGGGAGCAGTACTTC. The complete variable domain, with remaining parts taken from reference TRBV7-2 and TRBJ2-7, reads GAGVSQSPSNKVTEKGKDVELRCDPISGHTALYWYRQSLGQGLEFLIYFQGNSAPDKSGLPSDRFSAERTGGSVSTLTIQRTQQEDSAVYLCASSQTGREQYFGPGTRLTVT.

The CDR3 nucleotides read TGCAGCTTAGGCCAGACCGGGCTGGACGAGCAGTACTTC. Translated: CSLGQTGLDEQYF. The chain combines TRBV29-1 with TRBJ2-7; D remains unclear. Germline V CDR1 and CDR2: SQVTM, ANQGSEA. The V and J ends lost 8 bases and 5 bases respectively, with 19 bases between them. The CDR3 extends over 13 amino acids.

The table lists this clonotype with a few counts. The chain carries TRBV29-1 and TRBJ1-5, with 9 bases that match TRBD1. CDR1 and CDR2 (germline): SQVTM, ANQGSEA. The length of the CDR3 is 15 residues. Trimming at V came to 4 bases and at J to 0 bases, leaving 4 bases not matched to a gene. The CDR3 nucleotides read TGCAGCGTTGGGACAGGGGAGAATAGCAATCAGCCCCAGCATTTT. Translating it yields CSVGTGENSNQPQHF.

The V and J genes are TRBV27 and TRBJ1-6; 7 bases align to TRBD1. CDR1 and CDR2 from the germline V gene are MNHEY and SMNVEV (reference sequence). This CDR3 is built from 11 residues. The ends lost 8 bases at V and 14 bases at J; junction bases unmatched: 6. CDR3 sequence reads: CASGYRGSLHF. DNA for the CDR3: TGTGCCAGCGGCTACAGGGGTTCCCTCCACTTT.

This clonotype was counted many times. CDR3 bases: TGTGCCAGCAGCCAAGTTCTTGGCGTTGGTCAAGAGACCCAGTACTTC. Translated, it gives CASSQVLGVGQETQYF. This chain connects TRBV14 to TRBJ2-5; D is uncertain. Germline CDR1 is SGHDN and CDR2 is FVKESK. The length of the CDR3 is 16 residues. V was cut by 1 base and J by 2 bases, with 14 bases left in between.

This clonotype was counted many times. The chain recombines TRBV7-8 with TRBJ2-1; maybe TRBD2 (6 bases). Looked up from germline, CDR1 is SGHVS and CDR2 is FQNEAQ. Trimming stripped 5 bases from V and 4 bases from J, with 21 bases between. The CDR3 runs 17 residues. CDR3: CASSHRPAGTVYNEQFF. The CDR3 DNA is TGTGCCAGCAGCCATCGTCCCGCCGGGACTGTTTACAATGAGCAGTTCTTC. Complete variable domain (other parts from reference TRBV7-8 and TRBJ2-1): GAGVSQSPRYKVAKRGQDVALRCDPISGHVSLFWYQQALGQGPEFLTYFQNEAQLDKSGLPSDRFFAERPEGSVSTLKIQRTQQEDSAVYLCASSHRPAGTVYNEQFFGPGTRLTVL.

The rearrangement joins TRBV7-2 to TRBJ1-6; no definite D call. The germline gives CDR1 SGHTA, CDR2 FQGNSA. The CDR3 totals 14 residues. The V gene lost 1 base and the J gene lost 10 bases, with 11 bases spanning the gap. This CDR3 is CASSLGAGSSPLHF. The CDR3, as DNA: TGTGCCAGCAGCTTAGGTGCGGGTTCCTCACCCCTCCACTTT.

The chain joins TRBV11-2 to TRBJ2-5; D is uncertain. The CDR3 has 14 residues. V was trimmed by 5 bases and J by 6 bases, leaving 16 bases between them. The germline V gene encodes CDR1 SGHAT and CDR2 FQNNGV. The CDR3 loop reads CASSLLNRKKTQYF. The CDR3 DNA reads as TGTGCCAGCAGCCTACTGAATCGTAAGAAGACCCAGTACTTC.

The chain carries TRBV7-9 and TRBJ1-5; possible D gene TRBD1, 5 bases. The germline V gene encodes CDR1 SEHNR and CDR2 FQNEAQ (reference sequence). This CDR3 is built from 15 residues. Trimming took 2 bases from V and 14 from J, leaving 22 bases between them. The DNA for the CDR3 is TGTGCCAGCAGCTTATCAAAAGGGACTAGCGCGTACGAGCATTTT. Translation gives CASSLSKGTSAYEHF.

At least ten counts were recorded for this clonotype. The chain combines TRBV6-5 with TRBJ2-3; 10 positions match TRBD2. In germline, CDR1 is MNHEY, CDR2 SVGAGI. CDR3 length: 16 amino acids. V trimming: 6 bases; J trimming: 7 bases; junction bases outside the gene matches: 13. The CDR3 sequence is CASSSSLAGATNTQYF. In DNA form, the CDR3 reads TGTGCCAGCAGCTCCTCCCTAGCGGGGGCCACGAATACGCAGTATTTT.

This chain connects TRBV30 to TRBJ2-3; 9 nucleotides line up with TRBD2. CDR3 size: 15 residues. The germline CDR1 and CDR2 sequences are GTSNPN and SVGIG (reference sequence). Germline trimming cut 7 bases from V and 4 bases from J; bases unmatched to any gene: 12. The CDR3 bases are TGTGCCTCCATAGGGGCTAGCGGGATTTCAGATACGCAGTATTTT. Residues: CASIGASGISDTQYF.

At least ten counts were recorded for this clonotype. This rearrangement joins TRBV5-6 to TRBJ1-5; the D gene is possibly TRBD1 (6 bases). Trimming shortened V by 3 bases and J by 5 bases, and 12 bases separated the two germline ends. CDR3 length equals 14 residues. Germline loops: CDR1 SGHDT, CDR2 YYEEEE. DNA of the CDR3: TGTGCCAGCAGCTCCGGGGGGCAGGATCAGCCCCAGCATTTT. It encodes CASSSGGQDQPQHF.

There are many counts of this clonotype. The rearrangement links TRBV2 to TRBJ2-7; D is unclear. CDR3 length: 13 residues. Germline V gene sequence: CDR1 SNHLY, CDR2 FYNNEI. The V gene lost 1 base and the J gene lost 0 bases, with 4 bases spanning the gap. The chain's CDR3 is CASSEDLSYEQYF. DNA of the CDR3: TGTGCCAGCAGTGAAGACCTCTCCTACGAGCAGTACTTC.

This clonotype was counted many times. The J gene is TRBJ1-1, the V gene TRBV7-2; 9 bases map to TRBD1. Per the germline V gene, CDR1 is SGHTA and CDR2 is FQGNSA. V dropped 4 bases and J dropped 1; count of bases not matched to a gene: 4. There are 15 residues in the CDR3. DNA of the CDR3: TGTGCCAGCAGCTCAAGGACAGGGGCGAACACTGAAGCTTTCTTT. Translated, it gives CASSSRTGANTEAFF.

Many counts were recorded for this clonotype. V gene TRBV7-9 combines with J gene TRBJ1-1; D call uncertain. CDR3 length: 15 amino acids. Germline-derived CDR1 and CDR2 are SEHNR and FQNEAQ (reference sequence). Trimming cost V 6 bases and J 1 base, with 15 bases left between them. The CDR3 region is CASSDPVGRNTEAFF. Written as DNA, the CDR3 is TGTGCCAGCAGTGATCCCGTTGGGCGGAACACTGAAGCTTTCTTT.

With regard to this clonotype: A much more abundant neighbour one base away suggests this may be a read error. CDR3 sequence: CASRGSNTEAFF. CDR3 nucleotides: TGTGCCAGCAGGGGCTCGAACACTGAAGCTTTCTTT. The chain combines TRBV6-5 with TRBJ1-1; no definite D call. The CDR3 consists of 12 residues. Between the trimmed V and J ends, which lost 6 bases and 1 base, there was a span of 6 bases. Germline V gene data show CDR1 as MNHEY and CDR2 as SVGAGI.

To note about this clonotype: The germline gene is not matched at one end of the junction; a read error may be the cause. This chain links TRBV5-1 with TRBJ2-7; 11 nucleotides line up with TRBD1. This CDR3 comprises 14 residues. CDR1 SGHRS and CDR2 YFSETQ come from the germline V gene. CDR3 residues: CACSRGQGADEQYF. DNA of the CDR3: TGTGCCTGCAGCCGAGGACAGGGGGCGGACGAGCAGTACTTC.